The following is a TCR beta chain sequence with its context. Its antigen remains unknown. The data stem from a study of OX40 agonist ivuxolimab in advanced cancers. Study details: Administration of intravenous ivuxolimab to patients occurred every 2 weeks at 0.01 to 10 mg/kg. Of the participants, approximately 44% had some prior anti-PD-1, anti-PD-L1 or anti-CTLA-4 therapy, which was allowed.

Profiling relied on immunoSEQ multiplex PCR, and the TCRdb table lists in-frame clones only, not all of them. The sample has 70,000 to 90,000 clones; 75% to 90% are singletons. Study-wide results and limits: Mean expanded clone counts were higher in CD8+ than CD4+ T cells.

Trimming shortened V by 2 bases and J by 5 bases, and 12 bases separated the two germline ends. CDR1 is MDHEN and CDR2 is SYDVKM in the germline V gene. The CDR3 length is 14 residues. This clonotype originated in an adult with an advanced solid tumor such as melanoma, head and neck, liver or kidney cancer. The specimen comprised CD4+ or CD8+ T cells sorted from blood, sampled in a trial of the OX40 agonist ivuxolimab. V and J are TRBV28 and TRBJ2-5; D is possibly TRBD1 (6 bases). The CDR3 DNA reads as TGTGCCAGCAGTTTAAGTAGGGGGTGGGAGACCCAGTACTTC. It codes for CASSLSRGWETQYF.